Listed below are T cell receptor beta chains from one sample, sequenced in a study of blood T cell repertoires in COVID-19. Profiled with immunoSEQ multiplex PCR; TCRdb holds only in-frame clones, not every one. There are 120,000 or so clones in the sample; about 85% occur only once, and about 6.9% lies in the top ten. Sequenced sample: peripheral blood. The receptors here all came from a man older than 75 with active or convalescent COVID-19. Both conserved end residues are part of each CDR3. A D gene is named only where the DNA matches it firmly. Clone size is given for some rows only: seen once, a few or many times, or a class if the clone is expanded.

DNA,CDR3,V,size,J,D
TGCGCCAGCAGCTACAGTTGGGACACCGGCACAGATACGCAGTATTTT,CASSYSWDTGTDTQYF,TRBV5-1,.,TRBJ2-3,.
TGTGCCTGGAGTGTATCCCCGAGGGGAAACACCATATATTTT,CAWSVSPRGNTIYF,TRBV30,.,TRBJ1-3,.
TGCGCCAGCAGCCCCCGCGTAGCGGGGGCCCACGAGCAGTACTTC,CASSPRVAGAHEQYF,TRBV5-1,once,TRBJ2-7,TRBD2
TGCGCCAGCAGTCTCGCTCGGGGGGGGAATGAGCAGTTCTTC,CASSLARGGNEQFF,TRBV10-1,.,TRBJ2-1,TRBD2
TGTGCCAGCAGTTACTCGGGACACCCATCTGGGGCCAACGTCCTGACTTTC,CASSYSGHPSGANVLTF,TRBV5-6,once,TRBJ2-6,.
TGTGCCAGCAGCTGGGACAGGGGTACTAATGAAAAACTGTTTTTT,CASSWDRGTNEKLFF,TRBV5-4,.,TRBJ1-4,TRBD1
TGCGCCAGCAGCCAAGATGAGAGGTATGGAGATACGCAGTATTTT,CASSQDERYGDTQYF,TRBV4-1,.,TRBJ2-3,.
TGCGCCAGCAGCCAAGGACAGGTTGGGCGCTATGGCTACACCTTC,CASSQGQVGRYGYTF,TRBV4-1,.,TRBJ1-2,.
TGTGCCAGTAGGGGACAGGGGGACACCGGGGAGCTGTTTTTT,CASRGQGDTGELFF,TRBV19,.,TRBJ2-2,TRBD1
TGCGCCAGCAGGATACGGGACTCATACACCGGGGAGCTGTTTTTT,CASRIRDSYTGELFF,TRBV10-2,.,TRBJ2-2,.
TGTGCCATCTCTCCTAACAGGGTTAGCAATCAGCCCCAGCATTTT,CAISPNRVSNQPQHF,TRBV10-3,.,TRBJ1-5,.
TGTGCCAGCACCGGGACAGACTACGAGCAGTACTTC,CASTGTDYEQYF,TRBV28,.,TRBJ2-7,TRBD1
TGTGCCAGCAGTTCCGGGACAGGGGGGGATCAGCCCCAGCATTTT,CASSSGTGGDQPQHF,TRBV7-6,.,TRBJ1-5,TRBD1
TGCAGCGTTTGGGACTCAGACAGGGGTCAGCCCCAGCATTTT,CSVWDSDRGQPQHF,TRBV29-1,.,TRBJ1-5,TRBD1
TGTGCCAGCAGCTTAGAGCAGGTACAAGCTTTCTTT,CASSLEQVQAFF,TRBV12-3/TRBV12-4,.,TRBJ1-1,.
TGTGCCAGCAGCTTAGGCACAGGGCGCGAAAAACTGTTTTTT,CASSLGTGREKLFF,TRBV11-2,.,TRBJ1-4,.
TGTGCCAGCTCACCCAACGGACAGGGGGTAACGGATGGCTACACCTTC,CASSPNGQGVTDGYTF,TRBV18,.,TRBJ1-2,TRBD1
TGTGCCAGCAGCCTCGACAGGGGCGTGAGCACTGAAGCTTTCTTT,CASSLDRGVSTEAFF,TRBV5-6,.,TRBJ1-1,TRBD1
TGTGCCACCAGTGATTTTCGGAACACTGAAGCTTTCTTT,CATSDFRNTEAFF,TRBV24-1,once,TRBJ1-1,.
TGTGCCAGTAGTATAGTTGGCTGGCGGGGCACTGAAGCTTTCTTT,CASSIVGWRGTEAFF,TRBV19,few,TRBJ1-1,.
TGCGCCAGCACAAAGGGCACAGGGGGCCCCTACGAGCAGTACTTC,CASTKGTGGPYEQYF,TRBV5-1,few,TRBJ2-7,TRBD1
TGTGCCACCAGTGATTCGCGGACTTCCTACGAGCAGTACTTC,CATSDSRTSYEQYF,TRBV24-1,.,TRBJ2-7,.
TGTGCCAGTAGGAGAGACAGAAACACCGGGGAGCTGTTTTTT,CASRRDRNTGELFF,TRBV19,few,TRBJ2-2,.
TGTGCCAGCAGTTCTAACGGACAGGGGAACTATGGCTACACCTTC,CASSSNGQGNYGYTF,TRBV25-1,.,TRBJ1-2,TRBD1
TGTGCCAGCAGCGCCGAGACGAGGGAGACCCAGTACTTC,CASSAETRETQYF,TRBV9,once,TRBJ2-5,.
TGTGCCAGCAGCATAAGCGGACTAGCGTCTGAGCAGTTCTTC,CASSISGLASEQFF,TRBV11-3,.,TRBJ2-1,TRBD2
TGCGCCAGCAGCCAAGTGGGACAGGTATACGAGCAGTACTTC,CASSQVGQVYEQYF,TRBV4-3,.,TRBJ2-7,TRBD1
TGTGCCAGCAGTGAAAACAGGGTAAATGAAAAACTGTTTTTT,CASSENRVNEKLFF,TRBV6-1,.,TRBJ1-4,.
TGTGCCAGCAGCTTAGAAGTCAACAGGGCGACTGAAGCTTTCTTT,CASSLEVNRATEAFF,TRBV11-2,.,TRBJ1-1,.
TGTGCCAGCAGCTTCACTCAGGGTACGCAGTATTTT,CASSFTQGTQYF,TRBV14,.,TRBJ2-3,.
TGTGCCACCAGTGACCGCAGGGGATCTGGGGCCAACGTCCTGACTTTC,CATSDRRGSGANVLTF,TRBV24-1,.,TRBJ2-6,.
TGCGCCAGCAGCTTGGGAACGGGACAGGGGAGGGCAGAGACCCAGTACTTC,CASSLGTGQGRAETQYF,TRBV5-1,.,TRBJ2-5,TRBD1
TGTGCCAGCAGCGTCCGGGGTCCTGAAGCTTTCTTT,CASSVRGPEAFF,TRBV7-8,.,TRBJ1-1,.
TGTGCCAGCAGCCCCTCCCGGGGATCGGATACGCAGTATTTT,CASSPSRGSDTQYF,TRBV7-2,.,TRBJ2-3,.
TGCGCCAGCAGCTCCGGCACAGGGGGGGAGTATGGCTACACCTTC,CASSSGTGGEYGYTF,TRBV5-1,.,TRBJ1-2,TRBD1
TGTGCCAGTAGTATCCAACTAGCGGGGAACACCGGGGAGCTGTTTTTT,CASSIQLAGNTGELFF,TRBV19,.,TRBJ2-2,TRBD2
TGTGCCAGTAGTAAGATGGCCTCTGGGGCCAACGTCCTGACTTTC,CASSKMASGANVLTF,TRBV19,.,TRBJ2-6,.
TGTGCCAGCTCACCTTCTTCCTACGAGCAGTACTTC,CASSPSSYEQYF,TRBV18,.,TRBJ2-7,.
TGTGCCAGTAGCGCCGGCGGGGGAAACACTGAAGCTTTCTTT,CASSAGGGNTEAFF,TRBV19,.,TRBJ1-1,.
TGCGCCAGCAGCCAAGTCGGGGGGCGGTTTGGGACTGAAGCTTTCTTT,CASSQVGGRFGTEAFF,TRBV4-1,.,TRBJ1-1,.
TGTGCCAGCAGGTCCACGACAGGGTGGACCGGAAACACCATATATTTT,CASRSTTGWTGNTIYF,TRBV2,.,TRBJ1-3,TRBD1
TGTGCCAGCAGCTTAGTCGGGAGTTATAATTCACCCCTCCACTTT,CASSLVGSYNSPLHF,TRBV7-8,.,TRBJ1-6,.
TGTGCCAGCACCCCTCCCTCGGCGGCCGGGGAGCTGTTTTTT,CASTPPSAAGELFF,TRBV7-2,.,TRBJ2-2,.
TGCGCCAGCAGCACAGGGGTACCCTACGAGCAGTACTTC,CASSTGVPYEQYF,TRBV5-1,.,TRBJ2-7,TRBD1
TGTGCCAGCAGCGTAGCTCTAGAGGTCGGGGAAAAACTGTTTTTT,CASSVALEVGEKLFF,TRBV9,.,TRBJ1-4,.
TGCGCCAGCAGCCAAGATTTTAGGACTTCGGGACAGTTGGCGCGCTCCTACGAGCAGTACTTC,CASSQDFRTSGQLARSYEQYF,TRBV4-1,.,TRBJ2-7,TRBD1
TGTGCCAGCAGCCGCGGACAGGGGGATTTTTGGCCCCAGCATTTT,CASSRGQGDFWPQHF,TRBV11-2,.,TRBJ1-5,TRBD1
TGTGCCAGCAGTGAAGGGATAGCGACAGATACGCAGTATTTT,CASSEGIATDTQYF,TRBV6-1,.,TRBJ2-3,.
TGCGCCAGCAGCTGGGGGACAGGGGATACGGGCTACACCTTC,CASSWGTGDTGYTF,TRBV5-1,.,TRBJ1-2,TRBD1
TGTGCCAGCTCACCACGGGCAGGGGAAGGTCAGCCCCAGCATTTT,CASSPRAGEGQPQHF,TRBV18,.,TRBJ1-5,.